These 2 T cell receptor beta chains share one sample of origin, sequenced in a study of shared clonotypes between healthy human individuals. The assay was immunoSEQ multiplex PCR, and TCRdb's table has in-frame clones only and misses some. Of about 980,000 clones listed, 76% are singletons. Specimen: memory CD4+ T cells sorted from blood. This sample's subset: CD45RA-negative fraction. These receptors were obtained from a man aged 18 to 35 in good health.

The rearrangement joins TRBV10-1 to TRBJ1-3; D possibly corresponds to TRBD1 (5 bases). Per germline, CDR1 WNHNN and CDR2 SYGVQD (reference sequence). V dropped 7 bases and J dropped 1 base, with 26 bases sitting between them. The CDR3 has 19 amino acids. Here the CDR3 reads CASIDRPPTLNHSGNTIYF. In DNA form, the CDR3 reads TGCGCCAGCATCGACAGACCACCAACCCTAAACCATTCTGGAAACACCATATATTTT.

The chain joins TRBV6-1 to TRBJ2-5; a possible D gene is TRBD2 (7 bases). The germline V gene encodes CDR1 MNHNS and CDR2 SASEGT. The V end lost 10 bases, the J end lost 5 bases, and 11 bases lay between the germline ends. The CDR3 is 11 residues long. The CDR3 region is CATWGGETQYF. The CDR3 nucleotides are TGTGCCACTTGGGGGGGCGAGACCCAGTACTTC.